This T cell receptor beta chain was captured by sequencing in a study of post-analysis software for immune sequencing data. Study-wide results and caveats: Controls showed significantly higher normalized Chao1 diversity than did multiple sclerosis patients. The five TRBV segments detected at higher frequency in patients than in controls included TRBV5-6, TRBV5-1 and TRBV20-1. Pronounced co-clustering by F measure was evident among identically batched samples.

This CDR3 is 17 amino acids long. Germline values: CDR1 LGHNA, CDR2 YNFKEQ. After removal of 3 bases from V and 3 bases from J, the junction contained 11 bases not matched to a gene. Included in the TCR beta cDNA libraries were unique molecular identifiers. TCRdb reprocessed the PCR reads with MiXCR, giving one entry per CDR3 protein. This table holds a few hundred thousand distinct CDR3 sequences, under 55% found once. Details on this clonotype: What it binds is not known.

The V gene is TRBV4-2, the J gene TRBJ1-2; TRBD1 aligns across 9 bases. The origin of this receptor is a girl aged 10 to 17 with multiple sclerosis. The sequenced sample consisted of blood. CDR3 coding DNA: TGTGCCAGCAGCCACCCATTCGGGGACAGGGCGGACTATGGCTACACCTTC. This translates into CASSHPFGDRADYGYTF.